The 20 T cell receptor beta chains in this list originate from one sample, sequenced in a study of T cells after yellow fever vaccination. TCRdb itself ran the 5' RACE reads through MiXCR, one entry per CDR3 protein. Of 50,000 to 75,000 distinct CDR3 sequences in the sample, about 5% were seen once. The sample was PBMCs, either bulk or a sorted T-cell subset (CD4+, CD8+, memory, or dextramer-sorted; not recorded which), taken on the day of the yellow fever booster vaccination. The source is a man younger than 30 who received the YFV17D yellow fever vaccine.

This clonotype was counted only a few times. This rearrangement joins TRBV7-6 to TRBJ1-3; D is unclear. Germline V gene sequence: CDR1 SGHVS, CDR2 FNYEAQ. The CDR3 is made up of 15 amino acids. Trimming removed 2 bases from V and 0 bases from J, with 8 bases in between. The CDR3 spells CASSLQAGSGNTIYF. The CDR3 coding sequence is TGTGCCAGCAGCTTACAGGCCGGCTCTGGAAACACCATATATTTT.

This clonotype was found many times. This chain connects TRBV5-1 to TRBJ1-1, with 7 positions matching TRBD1. V trimming: 4 bases; J trimming: 4 bases; junction bases outside the gene matches: 10. CDR3 length: 15 residues. The V gene's germline CDR1 is SGHRS and CDR2 YFSETQ. The CDR3 protein is CASSPMTGMGTEAFF. CDR3 nucleotides: TGCGCCAGCAGCCCCATGACAGGGATGGGCACTGAAGCTTTCTTT.

This clonotype was detected a few times. The chain links TRBV4-1 to TRBJ2-3; TRBD1 agrees at 7 bases. Germline CDR1 reads MGHRA; CDR2 reads YSYEKL. This CDR3 has 15 amino acids. With 3 bases clipped from V and 1 base from J, the junction kept 4 bases outside the gene matches. The CDR3 sequence: CASSHRQGGTDTQYF. Written as DNA, the CDR3 is TGCGCCAGCAGCCACCGACAGGGCGGCACAGATACGCAGTATTTT.

The chain links TRBV3-1 to TRBJ1-1; unclear D gene. CDR3 length equals 12 residues. V was clipped by 0 bases and J by 4 bases, with 3 bases between them. CDR1 and CDR2 (germline): LGHDT, YNNKEL (reference sequence). CDR3 amino acids: CASSQDGTEAFF. CDR3 sequence (DNA): TGTGCCAGCAGCCAAGACGGCACTGAAGCTTTCTTT.

This clonotype was seen repeatedly, ten times or more. The rearrangement uses TRBV10-3 and TRBJ2-7, with 13 nucleotides matching TRBD2. This CDR3 is built from 15 residues. With V trimmed by 6 bases and J by 4 bases, 6 bases remained unmatched. CDR1 is ENHRY, CDR2 SYGVKD, per germline. The CDR3 region is CAIRWTSGGLYEQYF. The DNA of the CDR3 is TGTGCCATCAGGTGGACTAGCGGGGGTTTGTACGAGCAGTACTTC.

The chain carries TRBV4-1 and TRBJ1-1, with D hard to call. V lost 1 base and J 0 bases, leaving 3 bases between the germline ends. The CDR3 spans 13 residues. From germline, CDR1 is MGHRA and CDR2 YSYEKL. The CDR3 DNA follows: TGCGCCAGCAGCCAAGTGCTGAACACTGAAGCTTTCTTT. Translation gives CASSQVLNTEAFF.

This clonotype was detected a few times. The rearrangement uses TRBV6-5 and TRBJ2-5, with TRBD1 identical over 8 bases. V gave up 4 bases and J gave up 5 bases; unmatched junction bases: 6. This CDR3 is 14 amino acids long. Germline V CDR1 and CDR2: MNHEY, SVGAGI. The CDR3 here is CASSSGQVWETQYF. DNA for the CDR3: TGTGCCAGCAGTTCGGGACAGGTCTGGGAGACCCAGTACTTC.

This clonotype was observed many times. This chain uses TRBV4-1 with TRBJ2-2; perhaps TRBD1 as D (6 bases). CDR3 size: 15 residues. V gave up 3 bases and J gave up 7 bases, with 15 bases separating them. Per the germline V gene, CDR1 is MGHRA and CDR2 is YSYEKL. The CDR3 is CASSQKQGFGGELFF. The CDR3 nucleotides are TGCGCCAGCAGCCAGAAACAGGGCTTCGGCGGGGAGCTGTTTTTT.

This clonotype appeared many times. The chain has TRBV19 and TRBJ1-5, with D perhaps TRBD1 (6 bases). The CDR3 consists of 16 residues. Germline-derived CDR1 and CDR2 are LNHDA and SQIVND (reference sequence). The V gene lost 5 bases and the J gene lost 3 bases, with 17 bases spanning the gap. The CDR3 region is CASSQRGGQINQPQHF. The CDR3 nucleotides read TGTGCCAGTAGTCAAAGGGGTGGACAGATCAATCAGCCCCAGCATTTT.

The V gene is TRBV5-1, the J gene TRBJ2-2; D gene ambiguous. CDR1 is SGHRS, CDR2 YFSETQ, per germline. The CDR3 is 12 amino acids. V was cut by 4 bases and J by 8 bases, with 9 bases left in between. CDR3 bases: TGCGCCAGCAGCCCGTTTAGGGGGGAGCTGTTTTTT. Its protein product is CASSPFRGELFF.

This clonotype was counted at least ten times. CDR3 nucleotide sequence: TGCGCCAGCAGCCCGTTATATAGCGGGGGGGCCTTTCGAGATACGCAGTATTTT. It codes for CASSPLYSGGAFRDTQYF. The chain employs TRBV4-3 and TRBJ2-3, with 11 nucleotides matching TRBD2. CDR3 length: 18 amino acids. The V and J ends lost 4 bases and 5 bases, in that order; junction bases with no gene match: 14. Germline assignment: CDR1 LGHNA and CDR2 YSLEER.

The chain is built from TRBV19 and TRBJ2-1, with TRBD1 matching over 9 bases. Germline V gene sequence: CDR1 LNHDA, CDR2 SQIVND (reference sequence). Losses at the gene ends were 7 bases for V and 11 bases for J; bases not matched to a gene: 15. The CDR3 runs 15 residues. The CDR3 sequence is CASIADRGARSKQFF. DNA of the CDR3: TGTGCCAGTATTGCCGACAGGGGGGCTCGGTCGAAGCAGTTCTTC.

This clonotype has just a few counts. The J gene is TRBJ1-3, the V gene TRBV7-3; the D gene is possibly TRBD1 (6 bases). CDR3 length: 15 residues. Germline assignment: CDR1 SGHTA and CDR2 FQGTGA. V was cut by 4 bases and J by 0 bases, with 10 bases left in between. The CDR3 nucleotides are TGTGCCAGCAGCTCGGGACATAGCTCTGGAAACACCATATATTTT. As protein: CASSSGHSSGNTIYF. Variable domain in full (rest from reference TRBV7-3 and TRBJ1-3): GAGVSQTPSNKVTEKGKYVELRCDPISGHTALYWYRQSLGQGPEFLIYFQGTGAADDSGLPNDRFFAVRPEGSVSTLKIQRTERGDSAVYLCASSSGHSSGNTIYFGEGSWLTVV.

This clonotype occurred many times. This chain uses TRBV6-2 or TRBV6-3 with TRBJ1-5; no reliable D call. The ends were cut back, 2 bases at V and 3 bases at J, with 14 bases in the middle. CDR3 length equals 16 residues. CDR1 MNHEY and CDR2 SVGEGT come from the germline V gene. CDR3 sequence reads: CASSYPEGSYNQPQHF. The CDR3 DNA reads TGTGCCAGCAGTTACCCCGAAGGAAGTTACAATCAGCCCCAGCATTTT.

This clonotype has at least ten counts. The V and J genes are TRBV20-1 and TRBJ1-2; 8 bases map to TRBD1. Germline trimming cut 5 bases from V and 6 bases from J; bases unmatched to any gene: 5. The CDR3 length is 12 residues. Germline CDR1 DFQATT, CDR2 SNEGSKA (reference sequence). CDR3 nucleotides: TGCAGTGCTTCTAAGGGACAGGATGGCTACACCTTC. Translation gives CSASKGQDGYTF.

This chain connects TRBV12-3 or TRBV12-4 to TRBJ1-1, with D tentatively TRBD1 (6 bases). Trimming removed 6 bases at V and 1 base at J, with 9 bases between. The CDR3 runs to 13 residues. The CDR3 nucleotides are TGTGCCAGCAGGGACAGATCGAACACTGAAGCTTTCTTT. Its protein is CASRDRSNTEAFF.

This clonotype was seen ten or more times. The rearrangement joins TRBV12-3 or TRBV12-4 to TRBJ2-2, with 9 bases lining up with TRBD2. This CDR3 has 16 residues. The trim removed 4 bases at V and 1 base at J, leaving 4 bases unmatched. The CDR3 sequence is CASSSLAGENTGELFF. The DNA of the CDR3 is TGTGCCAGCAGTTCTTTAGCGGGGGAGAACACCGGGGAGCTGTTTTTT.

This chain uses TRBV13 with TRBJ2-5; D ambiguous. The germline V gene encodes CDR1 PRHDT and CDR2 FYEKMQ (reference sequence). The CDR3 contains 13 residues. V dropped 2 bases and J dropped 0 bases, with 4 bases sitting between them. The CDR3 nucleotides are TGTGCCAGCAGCTTACCAGACCAAGAGACCCAGTACTTC. It specifies CASSLPDQETQYF.

This clonotype was found many times. The V gene is TRBV7-3, the J gene TRBJ1-1; D is unclear. V shed 5 bases and J shed 3 bases, with 10 bases lying between them. Per the germline V gene, CDR1 is SGHTA and CDR2 is FQGTGA. The CDR3 contains 13 residues. The CDR3 sequence: CASSQDGHTEAFF. CDR3 DNA sequence: TGTGCCAGCAGCCAGGACGGTCACACTGAAGCTTTCTTT.

The V gene is TRBV4-3, the J gene TRBJ2-1; tentative D call: TRBD2 (7 bases). The germline CDR1 and CDR2 sequences are LGHNA and YSLEER. Trimming removed 4 bases at V and 7 bases at J, with 20 bases between. The CDR3 spans 16 residues. This chain's CDR3 is CASSPGAGGGLNEQFF. The CDR3 region has the DNA TGCGCCAGCAGCCCGGGGGCTGGCGGGGGATTAAATGAGCAGTTCTTC.